Listed below are T cell receptor beta chains from one sample, sequenced in a study of cytomegalovirus exposure and HLA in healthy donors. TCRdb keeps only in-frame clones here, not all; method: immunoSEQ multiplex PCR. Here the sample spans under 130,000 clones, 85% to 90% being singletons. Sequenced: PBMCs. The receptor source for this set is a woman under 30 in good health and CMV-seropositive. The CDR3 runs from the conserved cysteine through the conserved F or W. The D gene is left open where the match is weak. The size of a clone is reported for some rows only, either as once, few or many, or as a class for expanded clones.

d_gene: -
abundance: -
v_gene: TRBV28
j_gene: TRBJ1-5
CDR3nt: TGTGCCAGCAGTTTAGCAGGGGTCGTAGGTCAGCCCCAGCATTTT
CDR3aa: CASSLAGVVGQPQHF

d_gene: TRBD2
abundance: -
v_gene: TRBV27
j_gene: TRBJ2-7
CDR3nt: TGTGCCAGCAGCTTAAGGGCGGTGGGGCGGGGGAGTACCTACGAGCAGTACTTC
CDR3aa: CASSLRAVGRGSTYEQYF

d_gene: -
abundance: -
v_gene: TRBV10-2
j_gene: TRBJ1-2
CDR3nt: TGCGCCAGCAGTGAAGACCAGGGAGGAGGCTACACCTTC
CDR3aa: CASSEDQGGGYTF

d_gene: -
abundance: few
v_gene: TRBV9
j_gene: TRBJ1-2
CDR3nt: TGTGCCAGCAGCGTAGCGGGGTACAGTGGCTATGGCTACACCTTC
CDR3aa: CASSVAGYSGYGYTF

d_gene: -
abundance: -
v_gene: TRBV4-1
j_gene: TRBJ2-3
CDR3nt: TGCGCCAGCAGCTATGTCGGAAGGGGGGGCAGCACAGATACGCAGTATTTT
CDR3aa: CASSYVGRGGSTDTQYF

d_gene: -
abundance: -
v_gene: TRBV5-1
j_gene: TRBJ2-7
CDR3nt: TGCGCCAGCAGCTTGGATGGCACCTCAGGTCGCGAGCAGTACTTC
CDR3aa: CASSLDGTSGREQYF

d_gene: TRBD1
abundance: -
v_gene: TRBV7-7
j_gene: TRBJ1-4
CDR3nt: TGTGCTAGCAGCCCGGTGGACAGGCATAATGAAAAACTGTTTTTT
CDR3aa: CASSPVDRHNEKLFF

d_gene: TRBD1
abundance: -
v_gene: TRBV10-2
j_gene: TRBJ1-2
CDR3nt: TGCGCCAGCAGTGAGTCCGGACAGGGGAGGAGTGGCTACACCTTC
CDR3aa: CASSESGQGRSGYTF

d_gene: TRBD1
abundance: -
v_gene: TRBV5-1
j_gene: TRBJ1-2
CDR3nt: TGCGCCAGCAGCTTCGTGGGACAGGGTGGCGTCGGCTACACCTTC
CDR3aa: CASSFVGQGGVGYTF

d_gene: -
abundance: -
v_gene: TRBV4-1
j_gene: TRBJ2-5
CDR3nt: TGCGCCAGCAGCCTCCTTTTCCAAGAGACCCAGTACTTC
CDR3aa: CASSLLFQETQYF

d_gene: TRBD1
abundance: -
v_gene: TRBV10-3
j_gene: TRBJ1-5
CDR3nt: TGTGCCATCAGTGATACAGGGGGCAGTCAGCCCCAGCATTTT
CDR3aa: CAISDTGGSQPQHF

d_gene: -
abundance: -
v_gene: TRBV5-1
j_gene: TRBJ1-1
CDR3nt: TGCGCCAGCAGATTCGAACAGGGAATAACTGAAGCTTTCTTT
CDR3aa: CASRFEQGITEAFF

d_gene: TRBD2
abundance: few
v_gene: TRBV6-4
j_gene: TRBJ2-1
CDR3nt: TGTGCCAGCAGTGCCGGGACTAGCGGGGGCGATGAGCAGTTCTTC
CDR3aa: CASSAGTSGGDEQFF

d_gene: TRBD1
abundance: -
v_gene: TRBV7-2
j_gene: TRBJ2-3
CDR3nt: TGTGCCAGCAGCATGCGGACAGGGGGCATTACAGATACGCAGTATTTT
CDR3aa: CASSMRTGGITDTQYF

d_gene: TRBD2
abundance: -
v_gene: TRBV27
j_gene: TRBJ2-3
CDR3nt: TGTGCCAGCAGTCTGCGGTGGCGGGAGACAGATACGCAGTATTTT
CDR3aa: CASSLRWRETDTQYF

d_gene: TRBD2
abundance: -
v_gene: TRBV27
j_gene: TRBJ2-3
CDR3nt: TGTGCCAGCAGCCCCCGGCCCCCCCGACTAGCGGGAGAGGTCCGAGATACGCAGTATTTT
CDR3aa: CASSPRPPRLAGEVRDTQYF

d_gene: -
abundance: -
v_gene: TRBV25-1
j_gene: TRBJ1-2
CDR3nt: TGTGCCAGCAGTGAATTAGTCCCGAGTAGATCTAACTATGGCTACACCTTC
CDR3aa: CASSELVPSRSNYGYTF

d_gene: TRBD1
abundance: -
v_gene: TRBV5-5
j_gene: TRBJ1-2
CDR3nt: TGTGCCAGCAGCTTGGCGCCGACAGGGTTCAGTAACTATGGCTACACCTTC
CDR3aa: CASSLAPTGFSNYGYTF

d_gene: TRBD1
abundance: -
v_gene: TRBV6-1
j_gene: TRBJ1-2
CDR3nt: TGTGCCAGCAGCTGGACAGGCGCAGAGTCCTATGGCTACACCTTC
CDR3aa: CASSWTGAESYGYTF

d_gene: -
abundance: -
v_gene: TRBV4-2
j_gene: TRBJ2-1
CDR3nt: TGTGCCAGCAGCCCAGGACGGACTGGAAATGAGCAGTTCTTC
CDR3aa: CASSPGRTGNEQFF

d_gene: -
abundance: -
v_gene: TRBV15
j_gene: TRBJ2-7
CDR3nt: TGTGCCACCAGCAGAGATCGGGGAACCGGGAAGGGCTACGAGCAGTACTTC
CDR3aa: CATSRDRGTGKGYEQYF

d_gene: -
abundance: -
v_gene: TRBV27
j_gene: TRBJ2-3
CDR3nt: TGTGCCAGCAGTTTGGCGGGGGCCACAGATACGCAGTATTTT
CDR3aa: CASSLAGATDTQYF

d_gene: TRBD1
abundance: -
v_gene: TRBV11-2
j_gene: TRBJ2-5
CDR3nt: TGTGCCAGCAGCTTAGGGGACAGAGAACAAGAGACCCAGTACTTC
CDR3aa: CASSLGDREQETQYF

d_gene: -
abundance: -
v_gene: TRBV19
j_gene: TRBJ1-1
CDR3nt: TGTGCCAGTAGTTTCTTCGGTGACAGCAACACTGAAGCTTTCTTT
CDR3aa: CASSFFGDSNTEAFF

d_gene: TRBD1
abundance: -
v_gene: TRBV29-1
j_gene: TRBJ2-1
CDR3nt: TGCAGCGTTGGAGGTCGAGGGACAGTTTACAATGAGCAGTTCTTC
CDR3aa: CSVGGRGTVYNEQFF

d_gene: TRBD2
abundance: -
v_gene: TRBV6-1
j_gene: TRBJ2-3
CDR3nt: TGTGCCAGCAGTGACATAGCGGGAGGCACAGATACGCAGTATTTT
CDR3aa: CASSDIAGGTDTQYF

d_gene: -
abundance: -
v_gene: TRBV23-1
j_gene: TRBJ1-1
CDR3nt: TGCGCCAGCAGTCCACAGAGAAACACTGAAGCTTTCTTT
CDR3aa: CASSPQRNTEAFF

d_gene: TRBD1
abundance: -
v_gene: TRBV28
j_gene: TRBJ1-6
CDR3nt: TGTGCCAGCAGTCCCTGGGTGGGGACAGGAAATTCACCCCTCCACTTT
CDR3aa: CASSPWVGTGNSPLHF

d_gene: TRBD2
abundance: -
v_gene: TRBV7-2
j_gene: TRBJ2-7
CDR3nt: TGTGCCAGCAGCTTCGCGGGGGGCTCCTACGAGCAGTACTTC
CDR3aa: CASSFAGGSYEQYF

d_gene: TRBD2
abundance: -
v_gene: TRBV5-1
j_gene: TRBJ2-7
CDR3nt: TGCGCCAGCAGCTTGCTAGCGGGGACTCTTAGCGAGCAGTACTTC
CDR3aa: CASSLLAGTLSEQYF